The 10 T cell receptor beta chains below all came from one sample that was sequenced in a study of beta chain features in type 1 diabetes. cDNA synthesis used the whole RNA isolate, giving expressed TCRB sequences. Assay: immunoSEQ multiplex PCR; the TCRdb copy retains only in-frame clones and omits some. Found here are 810,000 or so clones, 17% of them singletons; the top ten hold 0.02% to 0.025%. The material sequenced was naive CD4+ T cells from blood. The receptor set was obtained from a woman aged 18-29 years in good health.

The table lists this clone with a few counts. J is TRBJ2-2 and V is TRBV5-4; 13 nucleotides match TRBD2. In germline, CDR1 is SGHNT, CDR2 YYREEE (reference sequence). The CDR3 contains 15 residues. Trimming cost V 3 bases and J 8 bases; bases outside gene matches: 4. CDR3 sequence: CASSSGLAGLGELFF. The DNA for the CDR3 is TGTGCCAGCAGCTCGGGACTAGCGGGATTAGGGGAGCTGTTTTTT.

This clone was detected only a few times. This rearrangement joins TRBV25-1 to TRBJ2-7; 8 nucleotides line up with TRBD2. This CDR3 is built from 13 residues. Germline assignment: CDR1 MGHDK and CDR2 SYGVNS. With V trimmed by 5 bases and J by 6 bases, 6 bases remained unmatched. CDR3 in amino acids: CASSKTGLGEQYF. CDR3 nucleotides: TGTGCCAGCAGTAAGACGGGACTAGGCGAGCAGTACTTC.

V gene TRBV19 combines with J gene TRBJ1-2; 7 bases map to TRBD1. The CDR3 consists of 14 residues. Germline V CDR1 and CDR2: LNHDA, SQIVND (reference sequence). V was pared by 3 bases and J by 5 bases, with 6 bases of the junction left unmatched. The CDR3 is CASSIARTGYGYTF. CDR3 nucleotides: TGTGCCAGTAGTATCGCCAGGACAGGATATGGCTACACCTTC.

The chain is built from TRBV19 and TRBJ1-3, with a possible D match to TRBD1 (6 bases). The CDR3 loop spans 13 amino acids. Germline V lookup: CDR1 LNHDA, CDR2 SQIVND (reference sequence). V lost 4 bases, J lost 3 bases, and 7 bases lay in between. The CDR3 here is CASSRQDGNTIYF. CDR3 nucleotide sequence: TGTGCCAGTAGTAGACAGGATGGAAACACCATATATTTT.

There are a few counts of this clone. The chain combines TRBV7-9 with TRBJ1-1, with unresolved D. V dropped 8 bases and J dropped 0 bases, with 13 bases sitting between them. The CDR3 totals 14 residues. Germline assignment: CDR1 SEHNR and CDR2 FQNEAQ (reference sequence). CDR3 region: CASRSYSLNTEAFF. The CDR3 DNA reads as TGTGCCAGCCGCTCATACAGTTTGAACACTGAAGCTTTCTTT.

This clone was detected a few times. The chain joins TRBV15 to TRBJ2-1; 14 bases are shared with TRBD2. The germline V gene has CDR1 LNHNV and CDR2 YYDKDF (reference sequence). Losses at the gene ends were 5 bases for V and 7 bases for J; bases not matched to a gene: 10. CDR3 size: 17 residues. The CDR3 spells CATSGGLAGVLWNEQFF. The CDR3 nucleotides are TGTGCCACCAGCGGGGGACTAGCGGGAGTTTTATGGAATGAGCAGTTCTTC.

This clone has more than one count but fewer than ten. The chain combines TRBV2 with TRBJ2-7, with D possibly being TRBD1 (5 bases). The CDR3 has 13 amino acids. V lost 5 bases and J 2 bases, leaving 10 bases between the germline ends. In germline, CDR1 is SNHLY, CDR2 FYNNEI. The CDR3 reads CASSLGAAYEQYF. The CDR3 nucleotides read TGTGCCAGCAGTTTAGGGGCCGCCTACGAGCAGTACTTC. Full variable domain (missing parts from reference TRBV2 and TRBJ2-7): EPEVTQTPSHQVTQMGQEVILRCVPISNHLYFYWYRQILGQKVEFLVSFYNNEISEKSEIFDDQFSVERPDGSNFTLKIRSTKLEDSAMYFCASSLGAAYEQYFGPGTRLTVT.

This sequence joins TRBV11-2 and TRBJ2-7; 7 nucleotides match TRBD1. The CDR3 contains 15 residues. Trimming at V came to 2 bases and at J to 1 base, leaving 5 bases not matched to a gene. Per the germline V gene, CDR1 is SGHAT and CDR2 is FQNNGV. CDR3 protein: CASSLYRQGSYEQYF. As DNA, the CDR3 is TGTGCCAGCAGCTTATATCGACAGGGATCCTACGAGCAGTACTTC.

This clone occurred a few times. The chain joins TRBV7-6 to TRBJ2-2; D is ambiguous. The CDR3 is made up of 15 amino acids. The V and J ends lost 2 bases and 5 bases respectively, with 12 bases between them. The germline gives CDR1 SGHVS, CDR2 FNYEAQ. The CDR3 DNA sequence: TGTGCCAGCAGCTTAAATACGGGTCGGACCGGGGAGCTGTTTTTT. It specifies CASSLNTGRTGELFF.

The chain couples TRBV6-5 to TRBJ2-7, with 7 bases aligning to TRBD2. This CDR3 is built from 14 residues. The germline V gene has CDR1 MNHEY and CDR2 SVGAGI. Trimming removed 6 bases from V and 5 bases from J; junction bases left unmatched: 10. The CDR3 reads CASSFKSGANEQYF. The DNA of the CDR3 is TGTGCCAGCAGCTTTAAGAGCGGGGCGAACGAGCAGTACTTC.